The clone carrying this TCR beta chain was seen at least ten times. Each patient was aged 18 to 65 and had newly diagnosed hyperthyroidism of under 2 months' duration. Lactation, pregnancy, other autoimmune disease or uncontrolled infection led to exclusion of patients. For the diagnoses, clinical symptoms, serum thyroxine and TRAb, thyroid ultrasound and orbital computed tomography were used. The authors obtained PBMCs from around 10 ml of fresh peripheral blood. The sample belongs to a study of T cells in Graves' hyperthyroidism and ophthalmopathy. From RNA transcripts, TCR beta CDR3 regions were amplified. The HTBI primer set was used in a first-round RT-PCR of the TCR CDR3. TCRdb re-called the multiplex PCR reads through MiXCR, storing one row per CDR3 protein. The repertoire holds 500,000 to 550,000 distinct CDR3 sequences, with roughly 20% as singletons. With V trimmed by 5 bases and J by 5 bases, 13 bases remained unmatched. CDR1 and CDR2 from the germline V gene are SGHAT and FQNNGV. This CDR3 is built from 17 residues.

The V gene is TRBV11-2, the J gene TRBJ2-5; 11 bases map to TRBD2. This TCR was sampled from a young man with Graves' hyperthyroidism. The sequencing sample was made of blood. CDR3 bases: TGTGCCAGCAGCCTCACTAGCGGGGGAAACGAGGGGGAGACCCAGTACTTC. It specifies CASSLTSGGNEGETQYF.